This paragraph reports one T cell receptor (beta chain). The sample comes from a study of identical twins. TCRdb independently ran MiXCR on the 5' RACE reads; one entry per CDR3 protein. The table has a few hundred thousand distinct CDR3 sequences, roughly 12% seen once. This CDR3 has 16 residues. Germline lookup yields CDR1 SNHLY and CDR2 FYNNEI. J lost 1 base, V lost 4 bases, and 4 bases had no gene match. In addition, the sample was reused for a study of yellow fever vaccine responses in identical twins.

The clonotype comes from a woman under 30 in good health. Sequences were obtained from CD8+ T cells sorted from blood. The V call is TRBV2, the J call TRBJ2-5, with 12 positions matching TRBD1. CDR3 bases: TGTGCCAGCAGTGGGGGACAGGGGGCCAGCCAAGAGACCCAGTACTTC. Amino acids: CASSGGQGASQETQYF.